This TCR beta chain originates from a study of blood T cell repertoires in COVID-19. Data came from immunoSEQ multiplex PCR; TCRdb stores just in-frame clones and leaves some out. The table lists fewer than 350,000 clones, 85% of them singletons. This clone was found once. Germline-derived CDR1 and CDR2 are SGHNT and YYREEE (reference sequence). This CDR3 region has 16 residues. The ends lost 2 bases at V and 0 bases at J; junction bases unmatched: 4. The sequenced sample was peripheral blood. The rearrangement uses TRBV5-4 and TRBJ2-1; 8 bases line up with TRBD2. The sequence derives from a woman between 50 and 59 years old with active or convalescent COVID-19. CDR3 in amino acids: CASSFYSGTSYNEQFF. The CDR3 region has the DNA TGTGCCAGCAGCTTCTATAGCGGGACCTCCTACAATGAGCAGTTCTTC.